This T cell receptor (beta chain) was obtained from a study of shared clonotypes between healthy human individuals. Clones were sequenced by immunoSEQ multiplex PCR, and TCRdb holds only the in-frame ones, with some missing. Here the sample spans about 2 million clones, about 95% being singletons. V shed 6 bases, J shed 2 bases, and the junction held 2 bases outside the gene matches. This CDR3 is built from 14 residues. Germline V lookup: CDR1 ENHRY, CDR2 SYGVKD. The study's findings and limits: Clonotype sharing among donors likely depends on sequencing depth.

Regarding this clone: Its specificity is unknown.

Terminally differentiated effector memory CD45RA+ cells were excluded by CCR7 positive selection of CD45RO-negative cells. Donation came from healthy HIV-negative adults that had no recent acute infections or vaccinations. Those who donated, Caucasian adults without exception, all lived in Nashville, Tennessee. This chain uses TRBV10-3 with TRBJ2-7; TRBD2 aligns across 12 bases. The sequenced sample was naive CD8+ T cells sorted from blood. The receptor was isolated from a man younger than 30 in good health. CDR3 residues: CAISPSGGAYEQYF. The DNA for the CDR3 is TGTGCCATCAGCCCTAGCGGGGGGGCCTACGAGCAGTACTTC.